In this sample, the clone carrying this T cell receptor beta chain turned up a few times. Its matching antigen is unknown. In germline, CDR1 is SGHKS, CDR2 YYEKEE (reference sequence). V shed 2 bases and J shed 1 base, with 6 bases lying between them. The CDR3 has 13 residues. These data belong to a study of cytotoxic CD8 clonotypes in ibrutinib-treated CLL. The study's findings and limits: The study sampled sustained-remission and progressing patients at different times.

Clones were read by immunoSEQ multiplex PCR, and TCRdb kept only the in-frame ones, dropping some. The repertoire holds about 130,000 clones, with under 90% as singletons. This chain joins TRBV5-5 and TRBJ1-1, with no clear D. This TCR came from a human donor with chronic lymphocytic leukemia. The source was PBMCs, collected after 24 months of ibrutinib treatment. The CDR3, as DNA: TGTGCCAGCAGCTTACGGTGGAACACTGAAGCTTTCTTT. Translating gives CASSLRWNTEAFF.